These 16 T cell receptor beta chains share one sample of origin, sequenced in a study of T-cell reconstitution after alpha-beta-depleted transplantation in children. A library of TCRbeta sequences, prepared with unique molecular identifiers, was generated. TCRdb reanalysed the PCR reads using MiXCR and keeps one entry per CDR3 protein. Of over 550,000 distinct CDR3 sequences in the sample, roughly a tenth were seen once. Sequences were derived from PBMCs from the stem cell graft donor, sampled from the stem cell graft. The receptors were gathered from a human donor who donated a stem cell graft to a child with acute myeloid leukemia.

This clonotype turned up a few times. This chain links TRBV7-3 with TRBJ2-1; 7 bases agree with TRBD1. V lost 5 bases to trimming and J lost 2 bases; unmatched junction nucleotides: 6. This CDR3 comprises 15 residues. Germline CDR1 SGHTA, CDR2 FQGTGA. CDR3 nucleotide sequence: TGTGCCAGCAGCCTTGGACAGGTGCCCTACAATGAGCAGTTCTTC. It encodes CASSLGQVPYNEQFF.

The chain employs TRBV20-1 and TRBJ1-2; D is uncertain. Germline V lookup: CDR1 DFQATT, CDR2 SNEGSKA (reference sequence). Trimming shortened V by 0 bases and J by 1 base, and 9 bases separated the two germline ends. This CDR3 is 14 amino acids long. DNA of the CDR3: TGCAGTGCTAGAGATCCCAGACATAACTATGGCTACACCTTC. Translating it yields CSARDPRHNYGYTF.

This chain joins TRBV29-1 and TRBJ2-7; 7 bases are shared with TRBD1. Looked up from germline, CDR1 is SQVTM and CDR2 is ANQGSEA. The V gene end was trimmed by 7 bases and the J gene end by 5 bases; junction bases not matched to a gene: 11. This CDR3 is built from 13 residues. DNA of the CDR3: TGCAGCGCGAGGGACAGTCGATACGACGAGCAGTACTTC. Translated, it gives CSARDSRYDEQYF.

This clonotype turned up a few times. This sequence joins TRBV29-1 and TRBJ2-5; 7 nucleotides match TRBD1. V lost 1 base, J lost 4 bases, and 6 bases stayed unmatched. This CDR3 spans 14 amino acids. Germline V gives CDR1 SQVTM, CDR2 ANQGSEA. In DNA form, the CDR3 reads TGCAGCGTTGAAGCCATGACAGGGACAGAGACCCAGTACTTC. Its protein product is CSVEAMTGTETQYF. The full variable domain, its missing parts supplied by reference TRBV29-1 and TRBJ2-5, is SAVISQKPSRDICQRGTSLTIQCQVDSQVTMMFWYRQQPGQSLTLIATANQGSEATYESGFVIDKFPISRPNLTFSTLTVSNMSPEDSSIYLCSVEAMTGTETQYFGPGTRLLVL.

This clonotype was counted at least ten times. The V and J genes are TRBV29-1 and TRBJ2-1; unclear D gene. V gave up 4 bases and J gave up 5 bases, with 15 bases separating them. Looked up from germline, CDR1 is SQVTM and CDR2 is ANQGSEA. The CDR3 consists of 14 residues. The CDR3 nucleotides read TGCAGCGTTGTTCCCCGTAGTCCAAACAATGAGCAGTTCTTC. Translating gives CSVVPRSPNNEQFF.

This clonotype came up a few times. The rearrangement links TRBV6-2 or TRBV6-3 to TRBJ2-1; 14 bases match TRBD2. With V trimmed by 6 bases and J by 4 bases, 11 bases remained unmatched. The CDR3 runs to 18 residues. Germline assignment: CDR1 MNHEY and CDR2 SVGEGT. The CDR3 nucleotides read TGTGCCAGCAGGATAGGGACTAGCGGGAGTCCCTCTTACAATGAGCAGTTCTTC. This translates into CASRIGTSGSPSYNEQFF.

This rearrangement joins TRBV20-1 to TRBJ2-7; 10 nucleotides line up with TRBD1. The V segment lost 3 bases and the J segment 7 bases; nucleotides outside the gene matches: 12. The CDR3 has 15 residues. Germline V gene sequence: CDR1 DFQATT, CDR2 SNEGSKA (reference sequence). DNA of the CDR3: TGCAGTGCTAGTGCCGGGACAGGGGTCCTCGGGGAGCAGTACTTC. Protein: CSASAGTGVLGEQYF.

This clonotype was detected ten times or more. V is TRBV7-9 and J is TRBJ1-6; possible D gene TRBD1, 6 bases. The CDR3 loop spans 14 amino acids. CDR1 and CDR2 (germline): SEHNR, FQNEAQ (reference sequence). Trimming removed 5 bases from V and 5 bases from J, with 10 bases in between. CDR3 amino acids: CASSPGQNNSPLHF. CDR3 nucleotides: TGTGCCAGCAGCCCGGGACAAAATAATTCACCCCTCCACTTT.

This clonotype showed up many times. This rearrangement joins TRBV20-1 to TRBJ2-7; D may correspond to TRBD1 or TRBD2 (6 bases each). The CDR3 sequence is 15 residues long. Trimming stripped 0 bases from V and 2 bases from J, with 14 bases between. Germline V gives CDR1 DFQATT, CDR2 SNEGSKA (reference sequence). The chain's CDR3 is CSARDTGRGPYEQYF. CDR3 DNA: TGCAGTGCTAGAGACACGGGCCGGGGGCCCTACGAGCAGTACTTC.

Many counts were recorded for this clonotype. The rearrangement uses TRBV6-1 and TRBJ1-2; the match to TRBD1 covers 11 bases. There are 14 residues in the CDR3. The germline gives CDR1 MNHNS, CDR2 SASEGT. J gave up 6 bases and V 10 bases, and 10 bases lay outside the gene matches. CDR3 in amino acids: CATADRGRWDGYTF. The CDR3 DNA reads TGTGCCACGGCGGACAGGGGGCGGTGGGATGGCTACACCTTC.

The J gene is TRBJ2-7, the V gene TRBV5-1; D gene uncertain. Trimming removed 1 base from V and 0 bases from J, with 11 bases in between. Germline assignment: CDR1 SGHRS and CDR2 YFSETQ. The CDR3 runs 15 residues. CDR3 protein: CASSLSGWASYEQYF. The CDR3 DNA is TGCGCCAGCAGCTTGTCCGGGTGGGCCTCCTACGAGCAGTACTTC.

The chain employs TRBV6-1 and TRBJ1-5; a weak D match, TRBD1 (5 bases). The CDR3 extends over 15 amino acids. Between the trimmed V and J ends, which lost 6 bases and 1 base, there was a span of 13 bases. Germline V gives CDR1 MNHNS, CDR2 SASEGT. The CDR3 loop reads CASSLQAGSNQPQHF. The CDR3 coding sequence is TGTGCCAGCAGCCTACAGGCGGGGAGCAATCAGCCCCAGCATTTT.

The J gene is TRBJ2-1, the V gene TRBV7-6; 7 positions match TRBD1. Trimming at V came to 5 bases and at J to 8 bases, leaving 15 bases not matched to a gene. This CDR3 comprises 16 residues. CDR1 and CDR2 from the germline V gene are SGHVS and FNYEAQ. CDR3 sequence: CASSPTLQGSRDEQFF. The DNA of the CDR3 is TGTGCCAGCAGCCCGACCTTACAGGGGTCCAGGGATGAGCAGTTCTTC.

The chain combines TRBV3-1 with TRBJ1-5; no firm D call. The CDR3 covers 17 residues. With 11 bases removed from V and 0 bases from J, the gap between germline ends came to 23 bases. Germline V gene data show CDR1 as LGHDT and CDR2 as YNNKEL (reference sequence). The CDR3 DNA reads as TGTGCCTGCTCCCCCCTCGATGCTTCCTATAGCAATCAGCCCCAGCATTTT. Translated, it gives CACSPLDASYSNQPQHF. The variable domain in full, completed from reference TRBV3-1 and TRBJ1-5, reads DTAVSQTPKYLVTQMGNDKSIKCEQNLGHDTMYWYKQDSKKFLKIMFSYNNKELIINETVPNRFSPKSPDKAHLNLHINSLELGDSAVYFCACSPLDASYSNQPQHFGDGTRLSIL.

This clonotype was counted only a few times. J is TRBJ1-2 and V is TRBV28; the match to TRBD1 covers 7 bases. The V gene end was trimmed by 6 bases and the J gene end by 8 bases; junction bases not matched to a gene: 9. Germline assignment: CDR1 MDHEN and CDR2 SYDVKM. This CDR3 has 13 residues. The CDR3 region is CASSRQGAEGYTF. DNA for the CDR3: TGTGCCAGCAGCCGACAGGGAGCTGAAGGCTACACCTTC.

This clonotype was seen at least ten times. The rearrangement uses TRBV5-1 and TRBJ2-3; perhaps TRBD2 as D (5 bases). V shed 1 base and J shed 0 bases, with 12 bases lying between them. Germline CDR1 is SGHRS and CDR2 is YFSETQ. This CDR3 region has 16 residues. The CDR3 is CASSLFGSGSTDTQYF. CDR3 bases: TGCGCCAGCAGCTTGTTTGGGTCGGGGAGCACAGATACGCAGTATTTT.